This is a list of T cell receptor beta chains from one sample in a study of T cell repertoires in cytomegalovirus infection. TCRdb reprocessed the reads with MiXCR, giving one entry per CDR3 protein. The profile shows 150,000 to 200,000 distinct CDR3 sequences, 25% to 30% of them singletons. The source material was PBMCs. The source of these receptors is a human donor in good health (CMV status not recorded). Some clones in this sample may be carry-over from other donors' samples. CDR3s include the opening cysteine and the closing phenylalanine or tryptophan. Each record gives: clone size, V gene, J gene, CDR3 protein. Clone size appears in some rows only: once, few, many, or a class for an expanded clone.

>-|TRBV11-2|TRBJ2-6
CASSLVGQLTSGANVLTF
>few|TRBV19|TRBJ2-7
CASSISGQGVYEQYF
>-|TRBV5-4|TRBJ1-1
CASSLPAGGGTLNTEAFF
>few|TRBV9|TRBJ1-2
CASKGTGDYGYTF
>-|TRBV7-9|TRBJ2-5
CASSIREGGTQYF
>many|TRBV28|TRBJ1-3
CASSSPIGGGNTIYF
>-|TRBV29-1|TRBJ1-1
CSVAEQGGSEAFF
>few|TRBV5-6|TRBJ1-5
CASSLIRGAPDENQPQHF
>-|TRBV20-1|TRBJ1-5
CSALGRPGQPQHF
>-|TRBV7-2|TRBJ2-1
CASSRSGGTLNEQFF
>few|TRBV12-3/TRBV12-4|TRBJ1-2
CASRRQGGYGYTF
>few|TRBV27|TRBJ2-1
CASTQQGAEQFF
>-|TRBV7-9|TRBJ2-5
CASSLDSVETQYF
>-|TRBV19|TRBJ1-5
CATRDLGSNQPQHF
>-|TRBV7-2|TRBJ1-1
CASSFQKNTEAFF
>-|TRBV14|TRBJ2-5
CASSLLGVSETQYF
>-|TRBV4-3|TRBJ1-5
CASSLRQGGQPQHF
>few|TRBV7-2|TRBJ1-2
CASSLGIYGYTF
>few|TRBV7-3|TRBJ2-6
CASSPTHSSGANVLTF
>many|TRBV12-3/TRBV12-4|TRBJ1-5
CASRAQGPNQPQHF
>once|TRBV29-1|TRBJ2-5
CSVAGPTRETQYF
>few|TRBV7-7|TRBJ2-2
CASSKENTGELFF
>-|TRBV15|TRBJ1-1
CATSSRGNTEAFF
>many|TRBV7-8|TRBJ2-1
CASTRDYDSYNEQFF
>-|TRBV6-5|TRBJ2-2
CASSYAGTGVGELFF
>-|TRBV7-3|TRBJ1-3
CAGRGNSGNTIYF
>once|TRBV6-2/TRBV6-3|TRBJ2-3
CATQLGNTQYF
>-|TRBV29-1|TRBJ1-1
CSVEGTGGTEAFF
>-|TRBV4-1|TRBJ2-4
CASSQPTRKNIQYF
>-|TRBV5-1|TRBJ1-3
CASSRVSDTSSGNTIYF
>-|TRBV7-2|TRBJ1-1
CASRGSGQAAFF
>-|TRBV7-8|TRBJ1-5
CASSSTGGSGQPQHF
>many|TRBV25-1|TRBJ1-6
CASSDSRGTGLNSPLHF
>-|TRBV6-8|TRBJ2-3
CASSYSSAGTLTDTQYF
>-|TRBV7-6|TRBJ1-1
CASSSPRGAAEAFF
>few|TRBV18|TRBJ2-7
CASSPNKQGTFYEQYF
>-|TRBV7-2|TRBJ2-7
CASSPSIAGSYEQYF
>many|TRBV7-2|TRBJ1-4
CASSLDDEKLFF
>-|TRBV7-2|TRBJ2-5
CASSPYVQETQYF
>-|TRBV7-9|TRBJ2-3
CASSLPGVADTQYF
>few|TRBV7-6|TRBJ2-3
CASTRELATDTQYF
>-|TRBV2|TRBJ1-2
CASSEEQGGYGYTF
>-|TRBV20-1|TRBJ2-7
CSASYGHSGAYEQYF
>many|TRBV7-2|TRBJ2-2
CASRLGGLTGELFF
>many|TRBV7-9|TRBJ1-1
CASSQKGQQNTEAFF
>many|TRBV7-9|TRBJ1-2
CASSPARDRENNTF
>-|TRBV20-1|TRBJ2-1
CSAREPSGGVGEQFF
>-|TRBV5-1|TRBJ2-7
CASSRGQGSTDPYEQYF